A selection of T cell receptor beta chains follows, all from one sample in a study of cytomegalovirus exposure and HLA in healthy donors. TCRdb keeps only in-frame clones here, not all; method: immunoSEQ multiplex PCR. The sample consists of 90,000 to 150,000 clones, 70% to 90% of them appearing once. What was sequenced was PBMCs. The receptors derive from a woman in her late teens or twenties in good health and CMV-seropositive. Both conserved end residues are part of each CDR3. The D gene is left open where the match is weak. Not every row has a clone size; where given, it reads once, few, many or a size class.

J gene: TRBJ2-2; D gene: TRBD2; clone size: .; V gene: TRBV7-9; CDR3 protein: CASSPGRTSGPTGELFF; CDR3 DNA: TGTGCCAGCAGCCCCGGCCGGACTAGCGGCCCCACCGGGGAGCTGTTTTTT
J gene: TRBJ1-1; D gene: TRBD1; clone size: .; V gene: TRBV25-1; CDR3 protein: CATDRGRRGEAFF; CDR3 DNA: TGTGCCACCGACAGGGGGCGCCGGGGTGAAGCTTTCTTT
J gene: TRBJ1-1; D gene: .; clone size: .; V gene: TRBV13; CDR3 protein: CASSLAGTGSVWREAFF; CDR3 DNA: TGTGCCAGCAGCTTAGCGGGTACAGGGAGTGTCTGGAGGGAAGCTTTCTTT
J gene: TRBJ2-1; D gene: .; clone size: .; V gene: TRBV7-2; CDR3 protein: CASSSRGRYEQFF; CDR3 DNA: TGTGCCAGCAGCTCCCGAGGGCGGTATGAGCAGTTCTTC
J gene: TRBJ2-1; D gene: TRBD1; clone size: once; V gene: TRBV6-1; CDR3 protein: CASSASGGTHNEQFF; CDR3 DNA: TGTGCCAGCAGTGCGTCAGGGGGTACTCACAATGAGCAGTTCTTC
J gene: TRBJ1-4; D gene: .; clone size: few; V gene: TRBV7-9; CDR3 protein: CASSFGQGNEKLFF; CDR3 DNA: TGTGCCAGCAGCTTTGGGCAGGGGAATGAAAAACTGTTTTTT
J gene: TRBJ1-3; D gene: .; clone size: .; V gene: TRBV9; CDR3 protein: CASSVGGTGNTIYF; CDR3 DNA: TGTGCCAGCAGCGTAGGAGGGACTGGAAACACCATATATTTT
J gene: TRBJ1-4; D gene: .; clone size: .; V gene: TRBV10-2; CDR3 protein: CASSEQTGWDEKLFF; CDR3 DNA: TGCGCCAGCAGTGAGCAGACAGGTTGGGATGAAAAACTGTTTTTT
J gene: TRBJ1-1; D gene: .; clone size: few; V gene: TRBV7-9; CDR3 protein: CASSSNMNTEAFF; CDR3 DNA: TGTGCCAGCAGCTCCAACATGAACACTGAAGCTTTCTTT
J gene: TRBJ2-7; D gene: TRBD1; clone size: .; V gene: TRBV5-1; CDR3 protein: CASSLGGTGGSYEQYF; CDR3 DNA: TGCGCCAGCAGCTTGGGGGGGACAGGGGGCTCCTACGAGCAGTACTTC
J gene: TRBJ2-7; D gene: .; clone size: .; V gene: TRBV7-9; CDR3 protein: CASSPPGGSVYEQYF; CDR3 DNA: TGTGCCAGCAGCCCCCCCGGAGGGAGCGTCTACGAGCAGTACTTC
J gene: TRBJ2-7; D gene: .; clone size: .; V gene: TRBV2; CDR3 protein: CASSEATAYEQYF; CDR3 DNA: TGTGCCAGCAGTGAAGCGACAGCTTACGAGCAGTACTTC
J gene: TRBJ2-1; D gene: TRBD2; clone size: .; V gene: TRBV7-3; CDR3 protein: CASSLIAGGSYNEQFF; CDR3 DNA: TGTGCCAGCAGCTTAATTGCGGGAGGCTCCTACAATGAGCAGTTCTTC
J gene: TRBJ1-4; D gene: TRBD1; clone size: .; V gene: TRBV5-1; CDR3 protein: CASSLIPGQSNEKLFF; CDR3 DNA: TGCGCCAGCAGCTTGATACCGGGACAGTCTAATGAAAAACTGTTTTTT
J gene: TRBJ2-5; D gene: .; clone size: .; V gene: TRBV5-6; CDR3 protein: CASSLGYEQETQYF; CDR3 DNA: TGTGCCAGCAGCTTGGGTTACGAGCAAGAGACCCAGTACTTC
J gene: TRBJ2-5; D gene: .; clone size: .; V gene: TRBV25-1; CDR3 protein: CASQQETQYF; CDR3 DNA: TGTGCCAGCCAACAAGAGACCCAGTACTTC
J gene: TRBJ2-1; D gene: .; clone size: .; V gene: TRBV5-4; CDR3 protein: CASSLAGPYNEQFF; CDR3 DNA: TGTGCCAGCAGCTTGGCAGGGCCGTACAATGAGCAGTTCTTC
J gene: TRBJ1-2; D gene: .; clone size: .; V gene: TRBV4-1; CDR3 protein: CASSQPDSPPYGYTF; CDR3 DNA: TGCGCCAGCAGCCAGCCGGACAGTCCTCCCTATGGCTACACCTTC
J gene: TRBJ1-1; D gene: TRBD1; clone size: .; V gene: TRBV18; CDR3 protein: CASSLTGFYSTDFAEAFF; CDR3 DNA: TGTGCCAGCTCATTGACAGGGTTTTATTCCACGGATTTCGCTGAAGCTTTCTTT
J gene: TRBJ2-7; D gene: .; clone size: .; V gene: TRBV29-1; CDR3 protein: CSVEAGVAYEQYF; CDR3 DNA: TGCAGCGTTGAAGCGGGAGTGGCCTACGAGCAGTACTTC
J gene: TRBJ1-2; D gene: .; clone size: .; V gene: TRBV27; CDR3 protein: CASSLAGSYGYTF; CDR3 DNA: TGTGCCAGCAGTTTAGCCGGGTCCTATGGCTACACCTTC
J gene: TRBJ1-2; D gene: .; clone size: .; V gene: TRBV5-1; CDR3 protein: CASSLDRAVTF; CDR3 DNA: TGCGCCAGCAGCTTGGACAGGGCGGTCACCTTC
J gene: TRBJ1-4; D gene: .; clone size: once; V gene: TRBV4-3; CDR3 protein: CASSQEVGGGAEKLFF; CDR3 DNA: TGCGCCAGCAGCCAAGAGGTGGGGGGGGGCGCTGAAAAACTGTTTTTT
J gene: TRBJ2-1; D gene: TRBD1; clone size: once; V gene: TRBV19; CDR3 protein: CASSIPGQGFGEQFF; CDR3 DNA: TGTGCCAGTAGTATCCCGGGACAGGGATTCGGAGAGCAGTTCTTC
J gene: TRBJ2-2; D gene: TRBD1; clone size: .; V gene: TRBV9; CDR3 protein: CASSAFPFDRAGGELFF; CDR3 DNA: TGTGCCAGCAGCGCCTTCCCCTTCGACAGGGCGGGCGGGGAGCTGTTTTTT
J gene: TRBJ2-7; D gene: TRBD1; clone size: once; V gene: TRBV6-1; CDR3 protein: CASPKGADSYEQYF; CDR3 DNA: TGTGCCAGCCCTAAGGGGGCCGACTCCTACGAGCAGTACTTC
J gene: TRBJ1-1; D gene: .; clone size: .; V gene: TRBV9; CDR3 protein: CASGTPSTGYTEAFF; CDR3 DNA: TGTGCCAGCGGCACCCCGTCGACGGGTTACACTGAAGCTTTCTTT
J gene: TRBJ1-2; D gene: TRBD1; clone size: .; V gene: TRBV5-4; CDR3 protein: CASSDELQGNGYTF; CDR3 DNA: TGTGCCAGCAGCGACGAATTACAGGGGAATGGCTACACCTTC
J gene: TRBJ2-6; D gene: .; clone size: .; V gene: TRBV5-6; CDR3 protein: CASTLDLGRDSANVLTF; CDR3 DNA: TGTGCCAGCACCTTAGATCTAGGCAGGGACTCCGCCAACGTCCTGACTTTC
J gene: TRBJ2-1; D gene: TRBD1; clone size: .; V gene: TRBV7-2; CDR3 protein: CASRKTGAGNEQFF; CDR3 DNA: TGTGCCAGCAGAAAGACAGGGGCGGGCAATGAGCAGTTCTTC
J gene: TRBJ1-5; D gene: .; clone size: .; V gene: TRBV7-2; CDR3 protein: CASSLIAAQPQHF; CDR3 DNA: TGTGCCAGCAGCTTAATAGCGGCACAGCCCCAGCATTTT
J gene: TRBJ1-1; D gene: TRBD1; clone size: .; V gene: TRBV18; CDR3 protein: CASSLQTGGNTEAFF; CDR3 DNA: TGTGCCAGCTCCTTACAAACAGGGGGCAACACTGAAGCTTTCTTT
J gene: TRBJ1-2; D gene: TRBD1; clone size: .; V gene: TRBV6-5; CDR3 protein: CASSPGQGANYGYTF; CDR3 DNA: TGTGCCAGCAGCCCGGGACAGGGGGCTAACTATGGCTACACCTTC
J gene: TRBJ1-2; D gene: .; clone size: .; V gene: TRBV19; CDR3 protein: CASRIRGYPGYTF; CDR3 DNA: TGTGCCAGTAGGATCAGGGGCTACCCAGGCTACACCTTC
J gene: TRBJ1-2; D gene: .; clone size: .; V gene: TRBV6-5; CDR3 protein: CASSYRVEGYGYTF; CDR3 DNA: TGTGCCAGCAGTTACCGGGTCGAAGGCTATGGCTACACCTTC
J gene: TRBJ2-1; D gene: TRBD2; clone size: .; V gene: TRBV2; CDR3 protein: CASRPTSGGAYNEQFF; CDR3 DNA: TGTGCCAGCAGACCGACTAGCGGGGGGGCCTACAATGAGCAGTTCTTC
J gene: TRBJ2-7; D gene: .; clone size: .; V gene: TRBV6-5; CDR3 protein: CASSLLDSYEQYF; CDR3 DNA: TGTGCCAGCAGTTTACTCGACTCCTACGAGCAGTACTTC
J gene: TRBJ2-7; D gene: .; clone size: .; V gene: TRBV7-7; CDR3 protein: CASSLSAGNEQYF; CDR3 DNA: TGTGCTAGCAGCTTAAGTGCGGGGAACGAGCAGTACTTC
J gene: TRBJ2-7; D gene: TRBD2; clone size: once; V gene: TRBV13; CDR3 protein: CASSSFSGMGRYEQYF; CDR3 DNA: TGTGCCAGCAGCTCCTTTAGCGGGATGGGTCGTTACGAGCAGTACTTC
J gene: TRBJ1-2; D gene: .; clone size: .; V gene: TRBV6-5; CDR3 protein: CASSSSGGFYGYTF; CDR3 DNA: TGTGCCAGCAGTTCAAGCGGGGGTTTCTATGGCTACACCTTC
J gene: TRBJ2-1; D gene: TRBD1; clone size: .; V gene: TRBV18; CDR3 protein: CASSPPGQVSNEQFF; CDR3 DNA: TGTGCCAGCTCACCTCCGGGACAGGTTTCCAATGAGCAGTTCTTC
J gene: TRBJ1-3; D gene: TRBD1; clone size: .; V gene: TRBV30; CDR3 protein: CACHGAPGQGTGNTIYF; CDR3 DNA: TGTGCCTGCCATGGGGCACCGGGACAGGGGACTGGAAACACCATATATTTT
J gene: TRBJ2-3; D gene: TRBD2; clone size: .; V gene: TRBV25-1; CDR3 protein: CASSAGLGLGGDTQYF; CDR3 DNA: TGTGCCAGCAGTGCCGGACTAGGTCTTGGCGGGGATACGCAGTATTTT
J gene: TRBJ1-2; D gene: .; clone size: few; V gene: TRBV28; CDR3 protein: CASSLHATVFYGYTF; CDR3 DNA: TGTGCCAGCAGTCTCCACGCGACAGTCTTCTATGGCTACACCTTC
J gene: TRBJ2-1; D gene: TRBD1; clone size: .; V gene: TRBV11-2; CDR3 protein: CASIVSGTDNEQFF; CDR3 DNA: TGTGCCAGCATCGTCTCGGGGACAGACAATGAGCAGTTCTTC
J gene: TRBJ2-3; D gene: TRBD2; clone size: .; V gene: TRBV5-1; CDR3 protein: CASSSVGLAGADTQYF; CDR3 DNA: TGCGCCAGCAGCTCGGTAGGACTAGCGGGGGCAGATACGCAGTATTTT
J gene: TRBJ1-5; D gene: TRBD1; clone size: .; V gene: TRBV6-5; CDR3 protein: CASRRQGMEQPQHF; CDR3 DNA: TGTGCCAGCAGGCGACAGGGAATGGAGCAGCCCCAGCATTTT
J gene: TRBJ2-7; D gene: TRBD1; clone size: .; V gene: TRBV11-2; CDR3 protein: CASSVGTGDYEQYF; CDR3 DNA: TGTGCCAGCAGCGTCGGGACAGGGGACTACGAGCAGTACTTC
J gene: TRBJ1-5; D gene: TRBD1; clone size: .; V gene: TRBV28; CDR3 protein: CASSLPTGVGGNQPQHF; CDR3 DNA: TGTGCCAGCAGTTTACCGACAGGGGTCGGTGGCAATCAGCCCCAGCATTTT
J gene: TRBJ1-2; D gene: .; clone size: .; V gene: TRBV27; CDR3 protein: CASSPIGGADYGYTF; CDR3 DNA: TGTGCCAGCAGTCCCATAGGAGGGGCGGACTATGGCTACACCTTC
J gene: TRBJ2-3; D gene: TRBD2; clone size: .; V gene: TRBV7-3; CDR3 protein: CASSKAGVGTDTQYF; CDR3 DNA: TGTGCCAGCAGCAAAGCGGGAGTAGGCACAGATACGCAGTATTTT
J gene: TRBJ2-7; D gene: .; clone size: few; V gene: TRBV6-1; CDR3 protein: CASSEVGSGVLDEQYF; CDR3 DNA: TGTGCCAGCAGTGAAGTGGGGTCCGGGGTACTGGACGAGCAGTACTTC
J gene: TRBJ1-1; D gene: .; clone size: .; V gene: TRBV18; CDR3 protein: CASSPPSGKNTEAFF; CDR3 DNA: TGTGCCAGCTCACCACCGTCAGGAAAGAACACTGAAGCTTTCTTT
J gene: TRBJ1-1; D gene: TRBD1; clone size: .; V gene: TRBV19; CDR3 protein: CASSPNRGFMAFF; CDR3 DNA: TGTGCCAGTAGTCCGAACAGGGGGTTTATGGCTTTCTTT
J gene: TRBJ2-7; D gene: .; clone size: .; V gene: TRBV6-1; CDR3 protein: CASRRDFSYEQYF; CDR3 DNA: TGTGCCAGCAGGCGTGATTTTTCCTACGAGCAGTACTTC